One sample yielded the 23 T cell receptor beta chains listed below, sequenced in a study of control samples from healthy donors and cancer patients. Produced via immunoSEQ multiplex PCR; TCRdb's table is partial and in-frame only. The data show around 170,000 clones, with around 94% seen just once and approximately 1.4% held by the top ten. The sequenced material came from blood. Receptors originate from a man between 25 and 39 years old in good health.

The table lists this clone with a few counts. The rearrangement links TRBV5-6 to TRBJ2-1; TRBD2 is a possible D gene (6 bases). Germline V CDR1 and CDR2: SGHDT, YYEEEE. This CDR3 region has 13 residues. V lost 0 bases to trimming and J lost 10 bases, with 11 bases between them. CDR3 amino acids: CASSLVGGAEQFF. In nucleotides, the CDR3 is TGTGCCAGCAGCTTGGTGGGGGGTGCCGAGCAGTTCTTC.

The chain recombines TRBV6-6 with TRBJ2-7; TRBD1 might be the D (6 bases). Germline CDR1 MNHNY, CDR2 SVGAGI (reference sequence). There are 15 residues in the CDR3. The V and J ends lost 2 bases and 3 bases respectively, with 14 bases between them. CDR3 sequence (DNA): TGTGCCAGCAGTTACGCAGGGGACCGCAACTACGAGCAGTACTTC. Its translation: CASSYAGDRNYEQYF.

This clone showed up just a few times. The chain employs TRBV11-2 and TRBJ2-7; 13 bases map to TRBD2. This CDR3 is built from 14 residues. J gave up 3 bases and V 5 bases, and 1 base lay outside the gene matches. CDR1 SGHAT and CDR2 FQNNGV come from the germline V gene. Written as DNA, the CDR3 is TGTGCCAGCAGCGGGACTAGCGGGAACTACGAGCAGTACTTC. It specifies CASSGTSGNYEQYF. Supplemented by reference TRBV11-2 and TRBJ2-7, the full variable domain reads EAGVAQSPRYKIIEKRQSVAFWCNPISGHATLYWYQQILGQGPKLLIQFQNNGVVDDSQLPKDRFSAERLKGVDSTLKIQPAKLEDSAVYLCASSGTSGNYEQYFGPGTRLTVT.

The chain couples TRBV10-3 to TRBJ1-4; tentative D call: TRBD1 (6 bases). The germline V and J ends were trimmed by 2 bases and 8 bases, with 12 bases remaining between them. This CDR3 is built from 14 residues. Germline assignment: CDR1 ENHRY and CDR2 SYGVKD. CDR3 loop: CAISEHREGEKLFF. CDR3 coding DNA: TGTGCCATCAGTGAGCACAGGGAGGGGGAAAAACTGTTTTTT.

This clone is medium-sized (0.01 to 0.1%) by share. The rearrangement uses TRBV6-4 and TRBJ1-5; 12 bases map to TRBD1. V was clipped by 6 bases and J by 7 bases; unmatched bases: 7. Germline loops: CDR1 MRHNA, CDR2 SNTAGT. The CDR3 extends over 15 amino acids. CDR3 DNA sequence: TGTGCCAGCAGCAACGGGACAGGGGGCGGCCAGCCCCAGCATTTT. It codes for CASSNGTGGGQPQHF.

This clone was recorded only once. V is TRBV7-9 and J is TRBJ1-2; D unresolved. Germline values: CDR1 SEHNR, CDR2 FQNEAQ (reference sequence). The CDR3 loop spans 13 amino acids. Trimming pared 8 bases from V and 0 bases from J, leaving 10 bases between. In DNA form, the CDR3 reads TGTGCCAGCGAAAAAGGGACTAACTATGGCTACACCTTC. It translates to CASEKGTNYGYTF.

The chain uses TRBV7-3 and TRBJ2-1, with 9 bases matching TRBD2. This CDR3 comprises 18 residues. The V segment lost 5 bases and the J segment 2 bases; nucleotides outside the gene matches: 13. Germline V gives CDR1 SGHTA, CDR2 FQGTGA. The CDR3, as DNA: TGTGCCAGCAGCCCACATTCCAGCGGGAGGTTCACCTACAATGAGCAGTTCTTC. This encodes CASSPHSSGRFTYNEQFF.

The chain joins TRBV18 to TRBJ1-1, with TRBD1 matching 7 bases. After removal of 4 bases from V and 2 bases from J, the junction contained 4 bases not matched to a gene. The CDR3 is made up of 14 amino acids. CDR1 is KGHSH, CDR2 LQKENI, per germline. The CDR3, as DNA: TGTGCCAGCTCACGAACAGGGGTTAACACTGAAGCTTTCTTT. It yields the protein CASSRTGVNTEAFF.

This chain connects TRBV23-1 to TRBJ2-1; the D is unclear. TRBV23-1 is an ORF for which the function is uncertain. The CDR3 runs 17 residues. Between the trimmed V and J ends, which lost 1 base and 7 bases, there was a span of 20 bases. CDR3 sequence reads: CASSQYPGRLNGNEQFF. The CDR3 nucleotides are TGCGCCAGCAGTCAATACCCAGGTAGGTTGAACGGGAATGAGCAGTTCTTC.

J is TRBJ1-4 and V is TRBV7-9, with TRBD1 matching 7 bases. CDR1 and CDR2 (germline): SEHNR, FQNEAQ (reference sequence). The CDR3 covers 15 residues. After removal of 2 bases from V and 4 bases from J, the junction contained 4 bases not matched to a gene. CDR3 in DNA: TGTGCCAGCAGCTTAACGACAGGGAATAATGAAAAACTGTTTTTT. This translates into CASSLTTGNNEKLFF. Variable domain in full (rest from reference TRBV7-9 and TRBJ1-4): DTGVSQNPRHKITKRGQNVTFRCDPISEHNRLYWYRQTLGQGPEFLTYFQNEAQLEKSRLLSDRFSAERPKGSFSTLEIQRTEQGDSAMYLCASSLTTGNNEKLFFGSGTQLSVL.

The CDR3 reads CASSGVAGSYNEQFF. In nucleotides, the CDR3 is TGCGCCAGCAGTGGGGTAGCGGGCTCCTACAATGAGCAGTTCTTC. The chain has TRBV10-1 and TRBJ2-1; 7 nucleotides align to TRBD2. Germline CDR1 is WNHNN and CDR2 is SYGVQD (reference sequence). The CDR3 is 15 residues long. Trimming at V came to 4 bases and at J to 0 bases, leaving 3 bases not matched to a gene.

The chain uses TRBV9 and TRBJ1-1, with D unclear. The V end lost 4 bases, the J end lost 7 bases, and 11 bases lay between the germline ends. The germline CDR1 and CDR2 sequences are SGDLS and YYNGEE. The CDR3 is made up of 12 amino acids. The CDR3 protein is CASSPPECEAFF. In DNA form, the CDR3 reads TGTGCCAGCAGCCCCCCCGAGTGTGAAGCTTTCTTT. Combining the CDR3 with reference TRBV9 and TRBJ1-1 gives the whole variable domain DSGVTQTPKHLITATGQRVTLRCSPRSGDLSVYWYQQSLDQGLQFLIQYYNGEERAKGNILERFSAQQFPDLHSELNLSSLELGDSALYFCASSPPECEAFFGQGTRLTVV.

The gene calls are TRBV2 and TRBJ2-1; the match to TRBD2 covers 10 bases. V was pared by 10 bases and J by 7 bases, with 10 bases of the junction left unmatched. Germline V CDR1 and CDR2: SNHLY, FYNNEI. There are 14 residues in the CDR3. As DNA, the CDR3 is TGTGCCACTATTCGGGATAGCGGGAGGAATGAGCAGTTCTTC. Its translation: CATIRDSGRNEQFF.

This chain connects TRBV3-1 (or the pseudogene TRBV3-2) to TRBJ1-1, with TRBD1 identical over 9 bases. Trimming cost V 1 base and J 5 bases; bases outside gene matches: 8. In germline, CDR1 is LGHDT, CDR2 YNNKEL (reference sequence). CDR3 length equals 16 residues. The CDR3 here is CASSQAQGAIGTEAFF. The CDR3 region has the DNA TGTGCCAGCAGCCAAGCACAGGGGGCAATTGGTACTGAAGCTTTCTTT.

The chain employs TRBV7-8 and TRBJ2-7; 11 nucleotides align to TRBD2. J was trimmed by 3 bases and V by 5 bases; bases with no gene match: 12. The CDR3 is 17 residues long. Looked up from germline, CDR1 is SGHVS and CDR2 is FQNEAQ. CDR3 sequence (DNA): TGTGCCAGCAGCCCCGCTGGAATAGCGGGAGGGCTCTACGAGCAGTACTTC. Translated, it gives CASSPAGIAGGLYEQYF. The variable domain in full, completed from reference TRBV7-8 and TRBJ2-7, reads GAGVSQSPRYKVAKRGQDVALRCDPISGHVSLFWYQQALGQGPEFLTYFQNEAQLDKSGLPSDRFFAERPEGSVSTLKIQRTQQEDSAVYLCASSPAGIAGGLYEQYFGPGTRLTVT.

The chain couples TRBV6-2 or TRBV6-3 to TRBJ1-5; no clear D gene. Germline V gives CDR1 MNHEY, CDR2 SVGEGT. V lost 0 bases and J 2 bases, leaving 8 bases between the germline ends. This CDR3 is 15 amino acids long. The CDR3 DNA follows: TGTGCCAGCAGTTACTCGCTGCGGGGCAATCAGCCCCAGCATTTT. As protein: CASSYSLRGNQPQHF.

The CDR3: CASSRGQTNEKLFF. Here the CDR3 DNA reads TGTGCCAGCAGCAGGGGACAGACTAATGAAAAACTGTTTTTT. The rearrangement links TRBV7-6 to TRBJ1-4; 7 nucleotides match TRBD1. Per the germline V gene, CDR1 is SGHVS and CDR2 is FNYEAQ. V shed 5 bases and J 2 bases; nucleotides not matched to a gene: 2. CDR3 length: 14 residues.

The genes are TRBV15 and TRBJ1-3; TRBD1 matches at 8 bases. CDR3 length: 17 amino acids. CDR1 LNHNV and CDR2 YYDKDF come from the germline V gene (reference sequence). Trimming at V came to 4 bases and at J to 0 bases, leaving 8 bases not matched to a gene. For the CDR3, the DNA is TGTGCCACCAGCACAGGACAGGGAATAATCTCTGGAAACACCATATATTTT. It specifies CATSTGQGIISGNTIYF.

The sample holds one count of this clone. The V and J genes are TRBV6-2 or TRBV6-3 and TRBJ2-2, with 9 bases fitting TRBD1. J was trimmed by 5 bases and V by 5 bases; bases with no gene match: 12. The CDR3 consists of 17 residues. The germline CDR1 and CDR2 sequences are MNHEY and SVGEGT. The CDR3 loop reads CASSRRGGQGRTGELFF. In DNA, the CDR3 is TGTGCCAGCAGTCGCCGAGGGGGACAGGGCCGAACCGGGGAGCTGTTTTTT.

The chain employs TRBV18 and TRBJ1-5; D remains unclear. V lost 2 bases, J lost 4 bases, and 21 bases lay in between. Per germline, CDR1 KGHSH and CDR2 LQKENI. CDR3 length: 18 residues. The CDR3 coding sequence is TGTGCCAGCTCACCAAACCGCGACCAGCCCAGCTGGAATCAGCCCCAGCATTTT. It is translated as CASSPNRDQPSWNQPQHF.

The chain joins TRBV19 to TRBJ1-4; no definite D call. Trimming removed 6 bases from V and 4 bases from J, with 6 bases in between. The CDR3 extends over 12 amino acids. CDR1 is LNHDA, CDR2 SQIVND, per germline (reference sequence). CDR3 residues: CASRGGNEKLFF. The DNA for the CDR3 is TGTGCCAGTAGAGGCGGTAATGAAAAACTGTTTTTT.

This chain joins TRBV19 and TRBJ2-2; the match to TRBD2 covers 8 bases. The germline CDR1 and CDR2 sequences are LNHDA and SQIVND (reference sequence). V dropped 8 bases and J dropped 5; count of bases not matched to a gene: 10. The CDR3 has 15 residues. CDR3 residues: CASRYGTRGTGELFF. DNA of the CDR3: TGTGCCAGTCGATACGGGACTAGAGGAACCGGGGAGCTGTTTTTT.

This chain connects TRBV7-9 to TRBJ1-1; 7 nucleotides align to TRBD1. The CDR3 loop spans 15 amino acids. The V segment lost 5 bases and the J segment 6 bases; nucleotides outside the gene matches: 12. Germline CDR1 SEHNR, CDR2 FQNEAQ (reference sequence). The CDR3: CASSNDRDRWAEAFF. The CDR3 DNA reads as TGTGCCAGCAGCAATGACAGGGACCGGTGGGCTGAAGCTTTCTTT. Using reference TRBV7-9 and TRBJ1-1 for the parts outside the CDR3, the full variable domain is DTGVSQNPRHKITKRGQNVTFRCDPISEHNRLYWYRQTLGQGPEFLTYFQNEAQLEKSRLLSDRFSAERPKGSFSTLEIQRTEQGDSAMYLCASSNDRDRWAEAFFGQGTRLTVV.